The rows below give T cell receptor beta chains drawn from one sample of a study of T cells in Graves' hyperthyroidism and ophthalmopathy. TCRdb independently ran MiXCR on the multiplex PCR reads; one entry per CDR3 protein. Of over 650,000 distinct CDR3 sequences in the sample, 16% were seen once. Material: blood. The source is a man younger than 35 with Graves' hyperthyroidism. Each CDR3 is given with its conserved first and last residue. The D gene is left open where the match is weak. Some rows have no size entry. The others give once, few or many, or a class for an expanded clone.

clone_size	v_call	d_call	j_call	cdr3_length	cdr3_aa	cdr3_nt
.	TRBV2	.	TRBJ1-2	12	CASSRALYGYTF	TGTGCCAGCAGCCGAGCCCTTTATGGCTACACCTTC
few	TRBV6-1	TRBD1	TRBJ1-2	12	CASSTGVSGYTF	TGTGCCAGCAGCACAGGGGTTAGTGGCTACACCTTC
many	TRBV4-1	.	TRBJ2-3	12	CASSQDPYTQYF	TGCGCCAGCAGCCAAGATCCATATACGCAGTATTTT
.	TRBV7-3	.	TRBJ1-4	16	CASSLTTAGANEKLFF	TGTGCCAGCAGCTTAACTACCGCAGGGGCTAATGAAAAACTGTTTTTT
.	TRBV27	.	TRBJ1-2	13	CASSITGLGGYTF	TGTGCCAGCAGTATAACAGGTTTGGGCGGCTACACCTTC
many	TRBV18	TRBD1	TRBJ2-1	19	CASSDRDSAYLRSYNEQFF	TGTGCCAGCTCAGACCGGGACAGCGCTTACTTACGCTCCTACAATGAGCAGTTCTTC
few	TRBV4-3	.	TRBJ2-1	14	CASSQGQAYNEQFF	TGCGCCAGCAGCCAAGGACAGGCCTACAATGAGCAGTTCTTC
many	TRBV6-2/TRBV6-3	.	TRBJ1-1	14	CASSSGAGRTEAFF	TGTGCCAGCAGTTCAGGGGCGGGGAGGACTGAAGCTTTCTTT
few	TRBV29-1	.	TRBJ2-2	13	CSVGLPGSGELFF	TGCAGCGTTGGACTCCCTGGGTCCGGGGAGCTGTTTTTT
few	TRBV10-3	.	TRBJ1-6	14	CAISAGIGGSPLHF	TGTGCCATCAGTGCGGGGATTGGGGGGTCACCCCTCCACTTT
few	TRBV5-8	.	TRBJ2-2	17	CASSQGTIGGYTGELFF	TGTGCCAGCAGCCAAGGGACAATAGGAGGGTACACCGGGGAGCTGTTTTTT
many	TRBV30	.	TRBJ2-7	13	CAWSVPPRDEQYF	TGTGCCTGGAGTGTACCCCCCCGGGACGAGCAGTACTTC
.	TRBV10-1	.	TRBJ1-2	15	CARDGGIQANYGYTF	TGCGCCAGGGACGGGGGGATACAAGCTAACTATGGCTACACCTTC
.	TRBV9	TRBD2	TRBJ2-3	15	CASNRLAGATDTQYF	TGTGCCAGCAACAGACTAGCGGGAGCAACAGATACGCAGTATTTT
.	TRBV5-1	TRBD1	TRBJ1-1	15	CASSFTGTGGTEAFF	TGCGCCAGCAGCTTTACCGGGACAGGGGGCACTGAAGCTTTCTTT
.	TRBV20-1	TRBD1	TRBJ2-7	13	CSASSGTGGEQYF	TGCAGTGCTAGTTCCGGGACAGGGGGAGAGCAGTACTTC
.	TRBV5-5	.	TRBJ2-2	16	CASSLGSPTYGGELFF	TGTGCCAGCAGCTTGGGCTCTCCCACATATGGCGGGGAGCTGTTTTTT
.	TRBV6-1	TRBD1	TRBJ2-1	13	CASSVRTGNEQFF	TGTGCCAGCAGTGTCAGGACAGGCAATGAGCAGTTCTTC
few	TRBV4-3	.	TRBJ2-7	15	CASSRSAGIQYEQYF	TGCGCCAGCAGCCGGTCGGCGGGGATCCAATACGAGCAGTACTTC
few	TRBV29-1	.	TRBJ2-1	13	CSVKQGSYNEQFF	TGCAGCGTCAAACAGGGTTCCTACAATGAGCAGTTCTTC
many	TRBV20-1	TRBD1	TRBJ2-4	15	CSAPVTGRAKNIQYF	TGCAGTGCGCCGGTGACAGGGAGAGCCAAAAACATTCAGTACTTC
many	TRBV7-9	TRBD2	TRBJ2-5	15	CASSILAGGGETQYF	TGTGCCAGCAGCATCCTAGCGGGAGGAGGGGAGACCCAGTACTTC
many	TRBV7-8	TRBD1	TRBJ1-6	14	CASAVGQDNSPLHF	TGTGCCTCAGCAGTGGGACAGGATAATTCACCCCTCCACTTT
many	TRBV2	TRBD2	TRBJ2-1	14	CASVGLALYNEQFF	TGTGCCAGCGTAGGACTAGCGTTATACAATGAGCAGTTCTTC
few	TRBV19	.	TRBJ2-5	17	CASSIALRGRRQETQYF	TGTGCCAGTAGTATAGCCCTAAGAGGACGGCGACAAGAGACCCAGTACTTC
.	TRBV7-6	TRBD2	TRBJ2-1	18	CASSLVGAGGSSYNEQFF	TGTGCCAGCAGCTTAGTAGGGGCCGGGGGGAGCTCCTACAATGAGCAGTTCTTC
.	TRBV27	TRBD1	TRBJ2-5	19	CASSSVPPLPGQGGETQYF	TGTGCCAGCAGTTCGGTCCCTCCCCTTCCGGGACAGGGAGGTGAGACCCAGTACTTC
few	TRBV24-1	TRBD1	TRBJ2-2	17	CATSDPQTGAKTGELFF	TGTGCCACCAGTGATCCTCAGACAGGGGCCAAGACCGGGGAGCTGTTTTTT
.	TRBV11-3	TRBD2	TRBJ2-1	16	CASSPYTSGSGHEQFF	TGTGCCAGCAGCCCCTATACTAGCGGGAGTGGGCATGAGCAGTTCTTC
.	TRBV6-2/TRBV6-3	.	TRBJ1-2	11	CASRGAGGYTF	TGTGCCAGCCGGGGGGCAGGGGGCTACACCTTC
few	TRBV29-1	.	TRBJ2-2	16	CSVESGDLGTTGELFF	TGCAGCGTTGAATCGGGGGACCTAGGGACCACCGGGGAGCTGTTTTTT
many	TRBV12-3/TRBV12-4	.	TRBJ2-2	16	CASSYPPGPHTGELFF	TGTGCCAGCAGTTACCCTCCGGGACCACACACCGGGGAGCTGTTTTTT
.	TRBV6-1	.	TRBJ2-1	16	CASSWSSDSLKDEQFF	TGTGCCAGCAGTTGGAGCTCGGACAGTTTAAAGGATGAGCAGTTCTTC
many	TRBV29-1	.	TRBJ2-7	14	CSVVTSPSSYEQYF	TGCAGCGTAGTAACTAGCCCCAGCTCCTACGAGCAGTACTTC
.	TRBV4-1	TRBD2	TRBJ2-7	17	CASSPGTSGSYFYEQYF	TGCGCCAGCAGCCCAGGGACTAGCGGAAGTTACTTCTACGAGCAGTACTTC
.	TRBV5-1	.	TRBJ1-1	14	CASTSLGGNTEAFF	TGCGCCAGCACCTCGTTGGGGGGGAACACTGAAGCTTTCTTT
few	TRBV6-1	TRBD1	TRBJ1-6	17	CATLRTGSNPLNSPLHF	TGTGCCACCCTACGGACAGGGTCGAACCCACTGAATTCACCCCTCCACTTT
many	TRBV28	.	TRBJ1-2	13	CASTQGSPYGYTF	TGTGCCAGTACCCAAGGGAGTCCTTATGGCTACACCTTC
.	TRBV30	.	TRBJ1-5	15	CAWRGGEAGNQPQHF	TGTGCCTGGAGGGGAGGGGAGGCAGGGAATCAGCCCCAGCATTTT
few	TRBV5-1	.	TRBJ2-3	15	CASSLDFGTTDTQYF	TGCGCCAGCAGCTTGGATTTTGGGACAACAGATACGCAGTATTTT
many	TRBV6-1	TRBD1	TRBJ2-7	14	CASSTIQGPYEQYF	TGTGCCAGCAGTACGATACAGGGGCCCTACGAGCAGTACTTC
.	TRBV4-3	TRBD2	TRBJ2-3	17	CASSQDPAGVVSDTQYF	TGCGCCAGCAGCCAAGATCCGGCGGGAGTGGTATCAGATACGCAGTATTTT